Included here is one TCR beta chain sequence, with context. The V gene lost 3 bases and the J gene lost 10 bases, with 18 bases spanning the gap. The germline CDR1 and CDR2 sequences are KGHSH and LQKENI. The CDR3 extends over 14 amino acids. Per the original methods: Reference gene primer amplification in the assay estimated nucleated cell counts. Profiled with immunoSEQ multiplex PCR; TCRdb holds only in-frame clones, not every one. That table is the source of V, J and clone size, and D and trimming were worked out from the DNA. This repertoire shows about 200,000 clones, 88% found once; its top ten account for approximately 1.5%. These data come from a study of blood T cell repertoires in COVID-19. Background on the study: COVID-19 samples collected from the United States, Italy and Spain covered acute and convalescent phases. T cells, B-cell-depleted T cells, or PBMCs supplied cDNA or gDNA.

The TCR originated in a man in his late teens or twenties with active or convalescent COVID-19. J is TRBJ1-2 and V is TRBV18; perhaps TRBD1 as D (6 bases). Material for sequencing was peripheral blood. CDR3 sequence: CASSPRGSRLTYTF. CDR3 nucleotide sequence: TGTGCCAGCTCACCCAGGGGCAGTCGTCTGACCTACACCTTC.